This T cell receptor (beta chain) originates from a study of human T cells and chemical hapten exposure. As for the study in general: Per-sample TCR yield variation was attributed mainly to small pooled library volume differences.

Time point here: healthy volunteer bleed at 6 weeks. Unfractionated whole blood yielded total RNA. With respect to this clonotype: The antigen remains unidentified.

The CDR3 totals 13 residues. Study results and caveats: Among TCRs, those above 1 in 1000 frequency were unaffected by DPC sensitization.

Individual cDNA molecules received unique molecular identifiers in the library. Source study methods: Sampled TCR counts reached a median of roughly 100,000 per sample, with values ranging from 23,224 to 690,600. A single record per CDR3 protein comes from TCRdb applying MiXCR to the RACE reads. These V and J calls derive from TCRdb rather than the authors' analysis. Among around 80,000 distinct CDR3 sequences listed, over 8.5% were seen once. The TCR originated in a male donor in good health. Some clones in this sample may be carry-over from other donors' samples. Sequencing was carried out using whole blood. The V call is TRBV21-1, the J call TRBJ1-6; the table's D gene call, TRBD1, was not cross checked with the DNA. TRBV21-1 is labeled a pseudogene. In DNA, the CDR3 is TGTGCCAGCAGCAGACAGTTCAGCAGGTCCCTCCACTTT. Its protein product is CASSRQFSRSLHF.